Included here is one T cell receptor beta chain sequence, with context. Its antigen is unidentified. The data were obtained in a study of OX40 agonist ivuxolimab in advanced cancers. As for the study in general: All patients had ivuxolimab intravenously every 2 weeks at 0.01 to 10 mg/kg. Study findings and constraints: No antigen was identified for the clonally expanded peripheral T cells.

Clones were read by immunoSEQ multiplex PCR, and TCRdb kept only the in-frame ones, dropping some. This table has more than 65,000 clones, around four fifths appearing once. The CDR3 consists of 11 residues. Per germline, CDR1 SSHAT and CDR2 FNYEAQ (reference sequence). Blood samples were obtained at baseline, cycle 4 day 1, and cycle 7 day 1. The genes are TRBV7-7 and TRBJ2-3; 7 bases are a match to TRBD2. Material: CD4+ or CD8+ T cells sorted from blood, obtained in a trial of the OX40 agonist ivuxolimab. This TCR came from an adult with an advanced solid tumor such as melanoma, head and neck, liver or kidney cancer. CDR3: CASGSGDTQYF. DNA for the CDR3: TGTGCTAGCGGGTCGGGGGATACGCAGTATTTT.